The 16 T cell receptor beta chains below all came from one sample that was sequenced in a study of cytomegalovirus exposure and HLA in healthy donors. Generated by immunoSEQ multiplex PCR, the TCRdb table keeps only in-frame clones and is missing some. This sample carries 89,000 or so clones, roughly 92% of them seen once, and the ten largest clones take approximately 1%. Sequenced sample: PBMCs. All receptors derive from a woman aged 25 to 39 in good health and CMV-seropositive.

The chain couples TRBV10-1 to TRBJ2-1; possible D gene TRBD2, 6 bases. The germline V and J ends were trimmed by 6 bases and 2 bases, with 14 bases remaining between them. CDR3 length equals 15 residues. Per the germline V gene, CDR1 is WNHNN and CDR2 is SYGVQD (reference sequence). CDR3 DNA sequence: TGCGCCAGCAGCCCCCTAGCGAGACCCTACAATGAGCAGTTCTTC. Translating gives CASSPLARPYNEQFF.

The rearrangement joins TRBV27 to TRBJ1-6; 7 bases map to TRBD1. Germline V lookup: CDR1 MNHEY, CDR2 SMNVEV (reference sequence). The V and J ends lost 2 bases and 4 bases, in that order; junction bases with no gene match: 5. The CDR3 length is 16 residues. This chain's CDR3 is CASSLRWTGYNSPLHF. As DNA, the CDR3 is TGTGCCAGCAGTTTACGATGGACAGGATATAATTCACCCCTCCACTTT.

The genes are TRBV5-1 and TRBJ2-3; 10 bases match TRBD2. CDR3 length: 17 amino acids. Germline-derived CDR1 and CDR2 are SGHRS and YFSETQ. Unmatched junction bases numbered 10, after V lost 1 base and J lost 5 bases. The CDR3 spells CASSLRLAGVYGDTQYF. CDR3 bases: TGCGCCAGCAGCTTGAGGCTAGCGGGAGTTTATGGAGATACGCAGTATTTT. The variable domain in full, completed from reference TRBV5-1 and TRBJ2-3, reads KAGVTQTPRYLIKTRGQQVTLSCSPISGHRSVSWYQQTPGQGLQFLFEYFSETQRNKGNFPGRFSGRQFSNSRSEMNVSTLELGDSALYLCASSLRLAGVYGDTQYFGPGTRLTVL.

CDR3 DNA: TGTGCCAGCAGCTTGGACTCCGGACTAGCGGGACAAGAGACCCAGTACTTC. Amino acids: CASSLDSGLAGQETQYF. The gene calls are TRBV5-4 and TRBJ2-5; 12 bases agree with TRBD2. Trimming cost V 0 bases and J 2 bases; bases outside gene matches: 5. This CDR3 has 17 residues. CDR1 SGHNT and CDR2 YYREEE come from the germline V gene (reference sequence).

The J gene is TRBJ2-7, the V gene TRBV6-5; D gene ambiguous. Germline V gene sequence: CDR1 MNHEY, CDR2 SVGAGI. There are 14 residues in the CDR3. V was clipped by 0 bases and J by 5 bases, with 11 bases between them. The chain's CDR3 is CASSYSKLSHEQYF. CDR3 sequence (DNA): TGTGCCAGCAGTTACTCGAAGCTGTCCCACGAGCAGTACTTC.

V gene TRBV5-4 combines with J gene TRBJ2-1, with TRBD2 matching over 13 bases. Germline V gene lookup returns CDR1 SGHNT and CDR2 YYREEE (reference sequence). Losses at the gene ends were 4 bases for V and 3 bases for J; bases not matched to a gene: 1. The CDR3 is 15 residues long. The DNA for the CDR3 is TGTGCCAGCAGCCGGACTAGCGGGGGCTACAATGAGCAGTTCTTC. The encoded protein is CASSRTSGGYNEQFF. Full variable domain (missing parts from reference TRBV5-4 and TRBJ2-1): ETGVTQSPTHLIKTRGQQVTLRCSSQSGHNTVSWYQQALGQGPQFIFQYYREEENGRGNFPPRFSGLQFPNYSSELNVNALELDDSALYLCASSRTSGGYNEQFFGPGTRLTVL.

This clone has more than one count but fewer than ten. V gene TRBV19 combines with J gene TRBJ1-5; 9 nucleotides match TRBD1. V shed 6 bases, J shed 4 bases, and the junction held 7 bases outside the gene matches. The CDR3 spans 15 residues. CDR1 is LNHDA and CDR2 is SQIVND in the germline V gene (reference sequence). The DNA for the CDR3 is TGTGCCAGTAGCCATGGGACAGGGCCTAATCAGCCCCAGCATTTT. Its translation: CASSHGTGPNQPQHF.

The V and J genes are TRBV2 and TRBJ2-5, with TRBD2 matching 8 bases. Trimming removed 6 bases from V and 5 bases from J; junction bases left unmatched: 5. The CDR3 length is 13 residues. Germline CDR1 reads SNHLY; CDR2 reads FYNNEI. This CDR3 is CASSIGGEETQYF. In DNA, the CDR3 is TGTGCCAGCAGCATCGGGGGGGAGGAGACCCAGTACTTC.

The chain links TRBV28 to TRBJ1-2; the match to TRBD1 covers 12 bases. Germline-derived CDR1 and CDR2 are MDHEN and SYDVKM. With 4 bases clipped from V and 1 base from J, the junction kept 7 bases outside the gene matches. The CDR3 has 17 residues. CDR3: CASSSGTGGPFNYGYTF. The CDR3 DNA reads TGTGCCAGCAGTTCCGGGACAGGGGGCCCATTTAACTATGGCTACACCTTC.

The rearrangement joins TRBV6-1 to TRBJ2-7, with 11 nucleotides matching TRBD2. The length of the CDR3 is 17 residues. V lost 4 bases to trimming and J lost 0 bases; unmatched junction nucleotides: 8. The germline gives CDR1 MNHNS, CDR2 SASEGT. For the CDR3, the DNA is TGTGCCAGCAGTGTCCCCACTACTAGCGGGAGCTCCTACGAGCAGTACTTC. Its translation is CASSVPTTSGSSYEQYF.

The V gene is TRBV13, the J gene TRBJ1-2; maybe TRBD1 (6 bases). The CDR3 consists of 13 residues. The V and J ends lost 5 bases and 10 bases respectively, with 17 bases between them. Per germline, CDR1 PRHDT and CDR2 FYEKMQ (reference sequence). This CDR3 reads CASSLPGTRVYTF. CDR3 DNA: TGTGCCAGCAGCCTACCAGGGACAAGAGTCTACACCTTC. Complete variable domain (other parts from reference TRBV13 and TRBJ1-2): AAGVIQSPRHLIKEKRETATLKCYPIPRHDTVYWYQQGPGQDPQFLISFYEKMQSDKGSIPDRFSAQQFSDYHSELNMSSLELGDSALYFCASSLPGTRVYTFGSGTRLTVV.

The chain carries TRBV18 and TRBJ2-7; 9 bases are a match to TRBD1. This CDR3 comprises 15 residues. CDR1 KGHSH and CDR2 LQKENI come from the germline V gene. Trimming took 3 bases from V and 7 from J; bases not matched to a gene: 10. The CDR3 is CASSPTIQGAGEQYF. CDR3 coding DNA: TGTGCCAGCTCACCGACGATACAGGGGGCAGGTGAGCAGTACTTC.

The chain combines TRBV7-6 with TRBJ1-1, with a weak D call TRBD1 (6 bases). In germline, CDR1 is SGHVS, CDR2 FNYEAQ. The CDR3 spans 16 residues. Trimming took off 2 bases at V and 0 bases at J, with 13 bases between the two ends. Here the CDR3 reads CASSLSPDSMNTEAFF. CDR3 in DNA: TGTGCCAGCAGCTTAAGCCCGGACAGTATGAACACTGAAGCTTTCTTT.

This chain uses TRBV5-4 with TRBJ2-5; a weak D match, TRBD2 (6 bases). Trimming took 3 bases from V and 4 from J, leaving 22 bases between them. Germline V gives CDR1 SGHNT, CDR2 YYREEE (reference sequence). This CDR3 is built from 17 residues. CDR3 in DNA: TGTGCCAGCAGCTCGAAACTCTCCGGGACTCCTATAGAGACCCAGTACTTC. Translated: CASSSKLSGTPIETQYF.

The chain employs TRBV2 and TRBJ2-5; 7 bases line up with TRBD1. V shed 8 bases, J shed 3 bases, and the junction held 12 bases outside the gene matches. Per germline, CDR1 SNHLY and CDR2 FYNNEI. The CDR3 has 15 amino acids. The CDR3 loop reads CASARYGTAKETQYF. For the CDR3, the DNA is TGTGCCAGCGCTCGCTACGGGACAGCAAAAGAGACCCAGTACTTC.

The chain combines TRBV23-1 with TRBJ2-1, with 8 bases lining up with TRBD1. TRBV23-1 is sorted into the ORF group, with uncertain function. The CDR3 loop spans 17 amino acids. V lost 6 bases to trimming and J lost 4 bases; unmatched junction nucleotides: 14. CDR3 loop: CASSSPGRGRRYNEQFF. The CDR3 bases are TGCGCCAGCAGCTCTCCCGGCAGGGGGCGCAGATACAATGAGCAGTTCTTC.